Reported below is one TCR beta chain. Antigen: not known. These data originate in a study of graft-versus-host responses after intestinal transplantation. Study results and caveats: The marrow of recipients harbored GvH clones, and ileum or blood showed some of them first.

This table comes from immunoSEQ multiplex PCR, and its TCRdb copy is limited to in-frame clones, with some not included. This table holds just over 15,000 clones, about 87% found once. The CDR3 extends over 16 amino acids. Germline V CDR1 and CDR2: MNHNS, SASEGT. V was clipped by 4 bases and J by 3 bases, with 13 bases between them. The chain couples TRBV6-1 to TRBJ2-6, with TRBD1 as a possible D gene (6 bases). This TCR was sampled from a human patient who received an intestinal transplant, so some T cells may come from the graft donor. The material sequenced was bone marrow, taken about 120 days after intestinal transplantation. CDR3 loop: CASSGAGAIGANVLTF. As DNA, the CDR3 is TGTGCCAGCAGTGGGGCAGGGGCCATTGGGGCCAACGTCCTGACTTTC.